Listed below are T cell receptor beta chains from one sample, sequenced in a study of graft-versus-host responses after intestinal transplantation. Their antigens remain unidentified. Assay used: immunoSEQ multiplex PCR; TCRdb lists only in-frame clones, some missing. Altogether under 100,000 clones are present, approximately 92% being singletons, with the ten largest covering about 1.1%. Source: unstimulated CD8+ T cells sorted from spleen or lymph node cells, taken before transplant. These receptors came from a human donor who was the organ donor for an intestinal transplant. The CDR3 runs from the conserved cysteine through the conserved F or W. The order of the fields is CDR3 protein, CDR3 DNA, D gene, J gene, V gene, clone size. The D gene is left open where the match is weak. Not all rows give a size; the values are once, few, many and, for expanded clones, a class.

CDR3aa: CASSLRGADYNEQFF
CDR3nt: TGTGCCAGCAGCTTGCGGGGGGCTGACTACAATGAGCAGTTCTTC
d_gene: TRBD2
j_gene: TRBJ2-1
v_gene: TRBV11-2
abundance: .

CDR3aa: CASSSGESLDEQYF
CDR3nt: TGTGCCAGCAGCTCGGGAGAATCCTTGGACGAGCAGTACTTC
d_gene: .
j_gene: TRBJ2-7
v_gene: TRBV7-9
abundance: .

CDR3aa: CASSFSLAGDNTGELFF
CDR3nt: TGTGCCAGCAGTTTTAGCCTAGCGGGGGATAACACCGGGGAGCTGTTTTTT
d_gene: TRBD2
j_gene: TRBJ2-2
v_gene: TRBV28
abundance: .

CDR3aa: CASTGLEETQYF
CDR3nt: TGTGCCAGCACCGGACTCGAAGAGACCCAGTACTTC
d_gene: .
j_gene: TRBJ2-5
v_gene: TRBV11-3
abundance: once

CDR3aa: CASSRVVGTEAFF
CDR3nt: TGTGCCAGCAGCCGAGTAGTCGGCACTGAAGCTTTCTTT
d_gene: .
j_gene: TRBJ1-1
v_gene: TRBV6-5
abundance: .

CDR3aa: CASSPTGLAGGPPYNEQFF
CDR3nt: TGTGCCAGCAGCCCAACGGGACTAGCGGGAGGGCCGCCCTACAATGAGCAGTTCTTC
d_gene: TRBD2
j_gene: TRBJ2-1
v_gene: TRBV9
abundance: .

CDR3aa: CATSPRGGNYGYTF
CDR3nt: TGTGCCACCAGCCCACGAGGAGGTAACTATGGCTACACCTTC
d_gene: .
j_gene: TRBJ1-2
v_gene: TRBV15
abundance: .

CDR3aa: CASSPSTGEGETQYF
CDR3nt: TGTGCCAGCAGCCCATCGACAGGGGAGGGAGAGACCCAGTACTTC
d_gene: .
j_gene: TRBJ2-5
v_gene: TRBV4-2
abundance: .

CDR3aa: CASRWTSGSYEQYF
CDR3nt: TGTGCCAGCAGGTGGACTAGCGGCTCCTACGAGCAGTACTTC
d_gene: TRBD2
j_gene: TRBJ2-7
v_gene: TRBV6-5
abundance: .

CDR3aa: CASRYQIGPQSGETQYF
CDR3nt: TGTGCCAGCCGTTACCAGATCGGACCCCAGTCGGGGGAGACCCAGTACTTC
d_gene: .
j_gene: TRBJ2-5
v_gene: TRBV28
abundance: .

CDR3aa: CASSELLAGGVIAQYF
CDR3nt: TGTGCCAGCAGTGAACTACTAGCGGGGGGAGTAATAGCCCAGTACTTC
d_gene: TRBD2
j_gene: TRBJ2-5
v_gene: TRBV6-1
abundance: few

CDR3aa: CASSRNKANNQPQHF
CDR3nt: TGCGCCAGCAGCCGCAATAAAGCAAACAATCAGCCCCAGCATTTT
d_gene: .
j_gene: TRBJ1-5
v_gene: TRBV4-1
abundance: .

CDR3aa: CASSLFGPTSGERGTQYF
CDR3nt: TGTGCCAGCAGCTTATTCGGACCCACTAGCGGGGAACGCGGTACGCAGTATTTT
d_gene: TRBD2
j_gene: TRBJ2-3
v_gene: TRBV11-2
abundance: .

CDR3aa: CASSQGLGADTQYF
CDR3nt: TGTGCCAGCAGCCAGGGACTAGGGGCAGATACGCAGTATTTT
d_gene: TRBD2
j_gene: TRBJ2-3
v_gene: TRBV13
abundance: .

CDR3aa: CASSPPPLAGGPFGEQFF
CDR3nt: TGTGCCAGCAGCCCCCCACCCCTAGCGGGAGGGCCTTTCGGTGAGCAGTTCTTC
d_gene: TRBD2
j_gene: TRBJ2-1
v_gene: TRBV9
abundance: .

CDR3aa: CASSSGDRGGQETQYF
CDR3nt: TGCGCCAGCAGCTCGGGGGACAGGGGGGGACAAGAGACCCAGTACTTC
d_gene: TRBD1
j_gene: TRBJ2-5
v_gene: TRBV5-1
abundance: .

CDR3aa: CASSIVGTSGGFGDTQYF
CDR3nt: TGTGCCAGTAGTATAGTTGGGACTAGCGGGGGTTTCGGAGATACGCAGTATTTT
d_gene: TRBD2
j_gene: TRBJ2-3
v_gene: TRBV19
abundance: .

CDR3aa: CAASRAPLADVYNEQFF
CDR3nt: TGTGCCGCCAGCAGAGCACCCCTAGCCGATGTATACAATGAGCAGTTCTTC
d_gene: .
j_gene: TRBJ2-1
v_gene: TRBV15
abundance: .

CDR3aa: CASSPGTGSLGTGELFF
CDR3nt: TGTGCCAGCAGCCCCGGGACAGGGTCATTGGGAACCGGGGAGCTGTTTTTT
d_gene: TRBD1
j_gene: TRBJ2-2
v_gene: TRBV28
abundance: .

CDR3aa: CASSVGTRGSGEQYF
CDR3nt: TGTGCCAGCAGCGTCGGGACTAGAGGCTCCGGCGAGCAGTACTTC
d_gene: TRBD2
j_gene: TRBJ2-7
v_gene: TRBV9
abundance: .

CDR3aa: CASIGDLSVGSTDTQYF
CDR3nt: TGTGCCAGCATAGGTGACCTGAGCGTCGGGAGCACAGATACGCAGTATTTT
d_gene: .
j_gene: TRBJ2-3
v_gene: TRBV11-2
abundance: .

CDR3aa: CASSLRSSGYNEQFF
CDR3nt: TGTGCCAGCAGTTTAAGGTCTAGCGGGTACAATGAGCAGTTCTTC
d_gene: TRBD2
j_gene: TRBJ2-1
v_gene: TRBV27
abundance: .

CDR3aa: CASSVFADSQETQYF
CDR3nt: TGTGCCAGCAGCGTATTCGCGGACTCCCAAGAGACCCAGTACTTC
d_gene: .
j_gene: TRBJ2-5
v_gene: TRBV9
abundance: .

CDR3aa: CASSPGGEMNTEAFF
CDR3nt: TGTGCCAGCAGCCCCGGGGGTGAAATGAACACTGAAGCTTTCTTT
d_gene: .
j_gene: TRBJ1-1
v_gene: TRBV7-8
abundance: .

CDR3aa: CASSQTLRAGLNTGELFF
CDR3nt: TGCGCCAGCAGCCAAACGCTCAGGGCGGGGCTTAACACCGGGGAGCTGTTTTTT
d_gene: .
j_gene: TRBJ2-2
v_gene: TRBV4-1
abundance: .

CDR3aa: CASSPRTGGATEAFF
CDR3nt: TGTGCCAGCAGCCCTCGGACAGGGGGCGCAACTGAAGCTTTCTTT
d_gene: TRBD1
j_gene: TRBJ1-1
v_gene: TRBV13
abundance: .

CDR3aa: CASSLADTRWRGNTEAFF
CDR3nt: TGTGCCAGCAGCTTAGCCGATACTAGGTGGCGAGGGAACACTGAAGCTTTCTTT
d_gene: .
j_gene: TRBJ1-1
v_gene: TRBV7-2
abundance: .

CDR3aa: CASSPGLAGTETQYF
CDR3nt: TGTGCCAGCAGCCCAGGACTAGCGGGAACAGAGACCCAGTACTTC
d_gene: TRBD2
j_gene: TRBJ2-5
v_gene: TRBV5-4
abundance: .

CDR3aa: CASSLGGQPQHF
CDR3nt: TGTGCCAGCAGCTTAGGAGGTCAGCCCCAGCATTTT
d_gene: .
j_gene: TRBJ1-5
v_gene: TRBV7-9
abundance: .

CDR3aa: CASSRLSYEQYF
CDR3nt: TGTGCCAGCAGCCGATTATCCTACGAGCAGTACTTC
d_gene: .
j_gene: TRBJ2-7
v_gene: TRBV6-5
abundance: .

CDR3aa: CASSSTELGTQYF
CDR3nt: TGTGCCAGCAGCTCCACCGAGCTCGGGACCCAGTACTTC
d_gene: .
j_gene: TRBJ2-5
v_gene: TRBV7-9
abundance: .

CDR3aa: CASSLGARVNTEAFF
CDR3nt: TGTGCCAGCAGCTTGGGGGCGCGGGTGAACACTGAAGCTTTCTTT
d_gene: .
j_gene: TRBJ1-1
v_gene: TRBV9
abundance: .

CDR3aa: CASSYWAGGNNEAFF
CDR3nt: TGTGCCAGCAGTTACTGGGCCGGCGGGAACAATGAAGCTTTCTTT
d_gene: .
j_gene: TRBJ1-1
v_gene: TRBV28
abundance: .

CDR3aa: CASSWGGLGEQYF
CDR3nt: TGTGCCAGCAGTTGGGGGGGGTTAGGGGAGCAGTACTTC
d_gene: .
j_gene: TRBJ2-7
v_gene: TRBV21-1
abundance: .

CDR3aa: CASSVEDRFTDTQYF
CDR3nt: TGTGCCAGCAGCGTTGAGGACAGATTCACAGATACGCAGTATTTT
d_gene: .
j_gene: TRBJ2-3
v_gene: TRBV9
abundance: .

CDR3aa: CSVGGEALYGYTF
CDR3nt: TGCAGCGTTGGAGGAGAGGCTCTATATGGCTACACCTTC
d_gene: .
j_gene: TRBJ1-2
v_gene: TRBV29-1
abundance: .

CDR3aa: CASRAGTRGPRQYF
CDR3nt: TGTGCCAGCAGGGCCGGGACTAGGGGACCCCGGCAGTACTTC
d_gene: TRBD2
j_gene: TRBJ2-7
v_gene: TRBV13
abundance: .

CDR3aa: CASSVGGGRIYNEQFF
CDR3nt: TGTGCCAGCAGCGTAGGCGGAGGCCGAATCTACAATGAGCAGTTCTTC
d_gene: .
j_gene: TRBJ2-1
v_gene: TRBV11-2
abundance: .

CDR3aa: CASSQPGQLGNTIYF
CDR3nt: TGTGCCAGCAGCCAACCGGGACAGCTAGGAAACACCATATATTTT
d_gene: TRBD1
j_gene: TRBJ1-3
v_gene: TRBV6-1
abundance: few

CDR3aa: CASRSTRDWSYNEQFF
CDR3nt: TGTGCAAGTCGCTCTACCCGGGACTGGTCCTACAATGAGCAGTTCTTC
d_gene: .
j_gene: TRBJ2-1
v_gene: TRBV12-2
abundance: .

CDR3aa: CASSLLMSSYNEQFF
CDR3nt: TGTGCCAGCAGCTTACTTATGAGCTCCTACAATGAGCAGTTCTTC
d_gene: .
j_gene: TRBJ2-1
v_gene: TRBV11-2
abundance: .

CDR3aa: CASSLELTGWDEQFF
CDR3nt: TGTGCCAGCAGCTTGGAGTTGACAGGGTGGGATGAGCAGTTCTTC
d_gene: TRBD1
j_gene: TRBJ2-1
v_gene: TRBV5-8
abundance: .